Here is one T cell receptor beta chain with its context. Its matching antigen is unknown. This record comes from a study of T-cell memory formation after mild COVID-19. Study conclusions and caveats: Second-wave clones peaking on day 37 lacked confirmed SARS-CoV-2 specificity. Clones contracting day 15 to 85 were balanced CD4/CD8; later expanders leaned CD4+. There were some responding clones in pre-infection memory, which suggested that cross-reactive memory had joined.

Barcoded TCR alpha and TCR beta cDNA libraries with UMIs came from 5'RACE using constant-segment primers. TCRdb reanalysed the 5' RACE reads using MiXCR and keeps one entry per CDR3 protein. The table has hundreds of thousands of distinct CDR3 sequences, 23% seen once; the top ten hold 13%. The TCR originated in an adult woman who had mild COVID-19 (a few samples of this study predate the infection). Cell type and time point are not known. The sample taken for sequencing was PBMCs or a T cell subset sorted from them (not recorded which).

CDR3 region: CASSGNSGETQYF. In DNA form, the CDR3 reads TGTGCCAGCAGCGGCAATTCGGGAGAGACCCAGTACTTC. This rearrangement joins TRBV5-6 to TRBJ2-5; D is ambiguous. Germline V gene lookup returns CDR1 SGHDT and CDR2 YYEEEE. The CDR3 runs 13 residues. Trimming took off 4 bases at V and 4 bases at J, with 11 bases between the two ends. The full variable domain, its missing parts supplied by reference TRBV5-6 and TRBJ2-5, is DAGVTQSPTHLIKTRGQQVTLRCSPKSGHDTVSWYQQALGQGPQFIFQYYEEEERQRGNFPDRFSGHQFPNYSSELNVNALLLGDSALYLCASSGNSGETQYFGPGTRLLVL.